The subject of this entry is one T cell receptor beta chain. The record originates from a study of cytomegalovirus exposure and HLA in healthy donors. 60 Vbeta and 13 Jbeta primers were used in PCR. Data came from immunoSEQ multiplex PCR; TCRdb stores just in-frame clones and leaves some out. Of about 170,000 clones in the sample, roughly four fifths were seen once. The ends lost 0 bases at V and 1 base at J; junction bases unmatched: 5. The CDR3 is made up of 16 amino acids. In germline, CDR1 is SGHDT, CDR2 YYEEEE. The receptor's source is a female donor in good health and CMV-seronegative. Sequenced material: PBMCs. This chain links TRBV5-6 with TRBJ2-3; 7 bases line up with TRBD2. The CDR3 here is CASSLATTSGTDTQYF. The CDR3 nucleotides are TGTGCCAGCAGCTTGGCCACAACTAGCGGCACAGATACGCAGTATTTT.